The rows below give T cell receptor beta chains drawn from one sample of a study of T cell responses to AZD1222 COVID-19 vaccine. Sequenced by immunoSEQ multiplex PCR; TCRdb stores in-frame clones only, minus some. The sample carries roughly 76,000 clones, about 88% recorded once. The sequenced sample was peripheral blood, obtained on day 0 of AZD1222 vaccination. These receptors came from an adult in good health. Each CDR3 is given with its conserved first and last residue. A D gene is named only where the DNA matches it firmly. Clone size appears in some rows only: once, few, many, or a class for an expanded clone.

abundance,d_gene,j_gene,v_gene,CDR3aa,CDR3nt
-,-,TRBJ2-7,TRBV28,CASSVYYSAGYEQYF,TGTGCCAGCTCAGTTTATTATTCCGCGGGCTACGAGCAGTACTTC
few,TRBD1,TRBJ1-4,TRBV10-3,CAASGGGNEKLFF,TGTGCCGCATCAGGGGGTGGAAATGAAAAACTGTTTTTT
-,-,TRBJ2-1,TRBV24-1,CATSDRGRQQGDNEQFF,TGTGCCACCAGTGACCGGGGGCGACAGCAAGGGGACAATGAGCAGTTCTTC
once,-,TRBJ2-1,TRBV12-3/TRBV12-4,CASSLLGLNEQFF,TGTGCCAGCAGTTTACTGGGGCTCAATGAGCAGTTCTTC
-,TRBD1,TRBJ1-1,TRBV6-4,CASSDTDRGQTEAFF,TGTGCCAGCAGTGACACGGACAGGGGGCAGACTGAAGCTTTCTTT
-,-,TRBJ2-1,TRBV5-4,CASTPGTYNEQFF,TGTGCCAGCACCCCGGGAACTTACAATGAGCAGTTCTTC
once,-,TRBJ2-7,TRBV29-1,CSVVSGDFLYEQYF,TGCAGCGTTGTGTCAGGGGATTTCTTATACGAGCAGTACTTC
-,TRBD2,TRBJ2-7,TRBV5-1,CASTAGGSYEQYF,TGCGCCAGCACAGCGGGAGGTTCCTACGAGCAGTACTTC
-,-,TRBJ1-2,TRBV6-5,CASSRKTGTMVGYTF,TGTGCCAGCAGTCGAAAGACCGGGACAATGGTGGGCTACACCTTC
once,-,TRBJ1-2,TRBV30,CAWSVGGGNGYTF,TGTGCCTGGAGCGTCGGGGGCGGAAATGGCTACACCTTC
-,-,TRBJ1-6,TRBV19,CASSDDKDSLNSPLHF,TGTGCCAGTAGCGACGACAAGGACAGCCTGAATTCACCCCTCCACTTT
-,TRBD2,TRBJ2-7,TRBV10-3,CATGTSGFSYEQYF,TGTGCCACGGGGACTAGCGGCTTCTCCTACGAGCAGTACTTC
-,-,TRBJ1-2,TRBV18,CASSPSLGNYGYTF,TGTGCCAGCTCCCCCAGTCTAGGGAACTATGGCTACACCTTC
-,TRBD1,TRBJ1-1,TRBV27,CASSWDRSAGGETEAFF,TGTGCCAGCAGTTGGGACAGGTCTGCGGGGGGGGAGACTGAAGCTTTCTTT
-,TRBD1,TRBJ2-3,TRBV3-1/TRBV3-2,CASSQATGPGTDTQYF,TGTGCCAGCAGCCAAGCGACAGGGCCCGGCACAGATACGCAGTATTTT
-,-,TRBJ1-4,TRBV2,CASKRGGDEKLFF,TGTGCCAGTAAGCGCGGGGGGGATGAAAAACTGTTTTTT
-,-,TRBJ1-2,TRBV5-1,CASRYDTQNYGYTF,TGCGCCAGCAGATACGACACTCAGAACTATGGCTACACCTTC
-,TRBD2,TRBJ2-3,TRBV5-1,CASGLAGKGADTQYF,TGCGCCAGCGGACTAGCGGGAAAAGGCGCAGATACGCAGTATTTT
-,TRBD2,TRBJ2-5,TRBV3-1/TRBV3-2,CASSQGLGGETQYF,TGTGCCAGCAGCCAAGGGTTGGGAGGGGAGACCCAGTACTTC
few,-,TRBJ2-3,TRBV4-1,CASSQPSRTSTDTQYF,TGCGCCAGCAGCCAACCATCGCGGACTAGCACAGATACGCAGTATTTT
-,-,TRBJ1-2,TRBV2,CASSEFRMGYTF,TGTGCCAGCAGTGAATTCCGGATGGGCTACACCTTC
-,-,TRBJ2-5,TRBV14,CASSRTRETQYF,TGTGCCAGCAGTCGAACGCGGGAGACCCAGTACTTC
-,TRBD1,TRBJ1-2,TRBV10-2,CATADRGLNYGYTF,TGCGCCACTGCGGACAGGGGCCTTAACTATGGCTACACCTTC
few,TRBD1,TRBJ1-5,TRBV19,CASREGGGWQPQHF,TGTGCCAGTAGGGAAGGGGGCGGATGGCAGCCCCAGCATTTT
-,TRBD1,TRBJ2-7,TRBV18,CASSQPGQGTTYEQYF,TGTGCCAGCTCACAACCGGGACAGGGGACCACCTACGAGCAGTACTTC
-,-,TRBJ2-5,TRBV2,CASMARIQETQYF,TGTGCCAGCATGGCTCGGATCCAAGAGACCCAGTACTTC
-,-,TRBJ1-2,TRBV10-3,CAISAFTRDLRGYTF,TGTGCCATCAGCGCCTTTACCCGGGACCTGCGGGGCTACACCTTC
-,-,TRBJ1-1,TRBV4-1,CASSQVAASTEAFF,TGCGCCAGCAGCCAAGTCGCGGCGAGCACTGAAGCTTTCTTT
once,-,TRBJ1-1,TRBV3-1/TRBV3-2,CASSQHQLNTEAFF,TGTGCCAGCAGCCAGCATCAGCTGAACACTGAAGCTTTCTTT
-,TRBD1,TRBJ1-2,TRBV5-1,CASSYTGDRGYTF,TGCGCCAGCAGTTATACAGGGGATCGTGGCTACACCTTC
-,-,TRBJ2-6,TRBV30,CAWSTTGPNVLTF,TGTGCCTGGAGTACCACCGGGCCCAACGTCCTGACTTTC
once,TRBD1,TRBJ2-3,TRBV6-4,CATKTGISTDTQYF,TGTGCCACTAAGACAGGGATTAGCACAGATACGCAGTATTTT
-,-,TRBJ2-3,TRBV7-9,CASSSSGVVGTQYF,TGTGCCAGCAGCTCGTCCGGGGTCGTCGGTACGCAGTATTTT
-,TRBD2,TRBJ2-1,TRBV7-9,CASSWGSGTSQQFF,TGTGCCAGCAGCTGGGGTAGCGGGACCTCACAGCAGTTCTTC
-,-,TRBJ1-2,TRBV19,CASTEGANYGYTF,TGTGCCAGTACCGAGGGAGCAAACTATGGCTACACCTTC
-,-,TRBJ1-1,TRBV6-6,CASSYPGQVDTEAFF,TGTGCCAGCAGTTACCCGGGCCAGGTAGACACTGAAGCTTTCTTT
-,-,TRBJ1-6,TRBV5-1,CASSLDGLPLHF,TGCGCCAGCAGCTTGGATGGGTTGCCCCTCCACTTT
-,TRBD1,TRBJ2-2,TRBV24-1,CATSDLGGQGVSGGELFF,TGTGCCACCAGTGATTTAGGGGGACAGGGAGTTTCTGGCGGGGAGCTGTTTTTT
-,-,TRBJ2-5,TRBV19,CASSMVDQETQYF,TGTGCCAGTAGTATGGTAGACCAAGAGACCCAGTACTTC
-,-,TRBJ2-2,TRBV27,CASSWRWAGELFF,TGTGCCAGCAGTTGGAGGTGGGCCGGGGAGCTGTTTTTT
-,-,TRBJ1-2,TRBV30,CAWSVSGVYGYTF,TGTGCCTGGAGTGTATCAGGTGTCTATGGCTACACCTTC
-,-,TRBJ1-6,TRBV5-1,CASSLDGSYVSPLHF,TGCGCCAGCAGCCTGGACGGGTCGTATGTTTCACCCCTCCACTTT